This T cell receptor beta chain was recovered during a study of blood T cells in healthy people across ages (dated by TCRdb to about 2015). As for the study more broadly: In model experiments, template switching captured roughly one uniquely barcoded TCR beta cDNA molecule for every two T cells. The study measured age-related changes in TCR beta repertoire diversity using deep sequencing normalized with unique cDNA molecular identifiers. The donors were divided into four age groups: young (average roughly 17 years), middle-aged (about 41), aged (approximately 62) and long-lived (more than 75). Using the same blood draw, the study looked at two additional independent replicas of 1 million unique cDNA reads for two donors, one aged 18 to 30 and the other aged 80 or older.

Donors were 39 systemically healthy Caucasian individuals from Russia aged roughly 6 to 100 years. Ten milliliters of peripheral blood were drawn from each donor into EDTA-treated Vacutainer tubes. Ficoll-Paque density-gradient centrifugation was used to isolate PBMCs, with at least 7 million per sample. Trizol reagent was used to extract total RNA from the PBMCs, yielding at least 6 micrograms per sample. The percentages of naive CD45RAhigh/CD27high T cells were determined by flow cytometry on a PBMC aliquot from every donor. General study outcomes and caveats: Compared with the aged group, the long-lived group had more naive CD4+ T cells, fewer expanded clones and increased TCR diversity, suggesting age selection. Observed TCR beta diversity per million T cells fell roughly linearly with age, and a significant reduction was already apparent by age roughly 40. Donor CMV infection status was unknown, potentially confounding age-related changes in expanded clonotypes. Since profiling was done on bulk unsorted PBMCs, naive and antigen-experienced compartments could not be conclusively compared. Estimates of total diversity based on one million sequenced T cells were regarded as lower bounds and as underestimates. A strong correlation was found between observed TCR beta diversity and the percentage of naive T cells measured by flow cytometry.

For this clonotype: What this receptor recognizes is not known. Base qualities are not recorded, but no much larger clone differs from it by a single base.

Libraries were constructed by 5' RACE. Data came from an Illumina HiSeq 2500. A second 7 to 11 cycle PCR used a sample-barcoded 5' primer and a J-beta primer mix. Each TCR beta cDNA molecule received a unique molecular identifier from a template-switch 5' adaptor carrying 12 random nucleotides. Each sample yielded at least 2.5 million CDR3-containing paired-end reads. All of the RNA was converted into first-strand cDNA using the Mint cDNA synthesis kit, with a TRBC-specific oligonucleotide serving as the primer. After uracil-DNA glycosylase treatment, a first 18-cycle PCR used universal primers M1SS and BC2_uni_R on all cDNA. Per the source publication's procedure: For normalization, 1 million high-quality reads were randomly selected from each sample, with every read carrying a distinct molecular identifier. Instead of being binned into consensus sequences, reads that shared molecular identifiers were thrown out. MiTCR, run with a Q25 quality threshold and the strictest error-elimination algorithm, handled CDR3 identification, clonotype clustering and error correction. A nonparametric unseen species model using Euler transformation provided a lower-bound estimate of total TCR beta diversity. The raw public reads went through TCRdb reprocessing: fastp at Q25, MiXCR clone calling, in-frame beta chains kept. Here each entry gathers all rows of one CDR3 protein and keeps the most common genes and DNA. The V and J calls and clone size come from TCRdb's table, not from the authors' own analysis. In this sample the table shows fewer than 650,000 distinct CDR3 sequences, roughly a quarter of which occur a single time. Jointly, the top ten make up under 4.5% of the sample.

The CDR3 has 17 amino acids, counting the end cysteine and phenylalanine. The CDR3 DNA has 51 bases and is translated from base 1. From the germline V gene, CDR1 is SGHTA and CDR2 is FQGNSA. Ends trimmed: V by 6 bases, J by 2 bases; bases unmatched to a gene: 11. Separately, the same data were catalogued under a study of T cells of mothers and their children. The second study's authors report: The donors were nine systemically healthy Caucasian individuals, made up of three mothers and their six children. cDNA synthesis consumed the entire amount of extracted RNA, loaded at approximately 1.6 ug RNA in each 15 ul reaction. In the second PCR, the M1S primer added sample barcodes and 2-4 random nucleotides. More than 8 million TCR beta CDR3 reads were obtained from each mother, and millions of reads were obtained from each child. Thymic selection shapes the output of TCR recombination in a similar way in related and unrelated pairs, and inherited differences have a minor effect. Normalized repertoire overlap was always slightly but never significantly higher in related than unrelated mother-child pairs. With a sensitivity of approximately 92 clones per million clonotypes, no persistent microchimeric T cell clones were detected. The study used deep NGS to compare TCR beta repertoires of mothers and children, seeking features distinguishing related mother-child pairs from unrelated individuals. On average, the children were roughly 12 +/- 4 years old, while the mothers were approximately 41 +/- 4 years old. Libraries were sequenced on Illumina HiSeq 2000 with 100+100 nt paired-end reads after adapter ligation with NEBNext reagents. To prevent cross-contamination, the mother and child libraries were prepared one month apart and sequenced in separate runs. Each donor had between about 500,000 and 2,300,000 distinct TCR beta clonotypes identified. Naive TCR beta clonotypes were estimated from low-frequency clonotypes matched to each donor's FACS-determined naive share, without sorting.

Sequenced sample: blood. This chain is built from TRBV7-2 and TRBJ2-5; 11 bases in between match TRBD2. This TCR came from a boy aged 2 to 9 in good health. The bases read TGTGCCAGCAGGAGAGTAGCGGGGGGGTTGGGGCAAGAGACCCAGTACTTC. The encoded protein is CASRRVAGGLGQETQYF.